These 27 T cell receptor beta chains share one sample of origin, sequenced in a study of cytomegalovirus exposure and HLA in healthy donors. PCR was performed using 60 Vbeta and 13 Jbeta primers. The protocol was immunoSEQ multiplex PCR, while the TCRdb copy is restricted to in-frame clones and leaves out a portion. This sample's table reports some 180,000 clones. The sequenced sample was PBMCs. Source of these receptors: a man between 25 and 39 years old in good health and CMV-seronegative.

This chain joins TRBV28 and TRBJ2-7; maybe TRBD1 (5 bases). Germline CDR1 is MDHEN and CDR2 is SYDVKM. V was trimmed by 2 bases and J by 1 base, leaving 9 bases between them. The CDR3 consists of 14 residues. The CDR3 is CASSLGGHSYEQYF. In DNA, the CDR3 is TGTGCCAGCAGTTTAGGCGGACATTCCTACGAGCAGTACTTC.

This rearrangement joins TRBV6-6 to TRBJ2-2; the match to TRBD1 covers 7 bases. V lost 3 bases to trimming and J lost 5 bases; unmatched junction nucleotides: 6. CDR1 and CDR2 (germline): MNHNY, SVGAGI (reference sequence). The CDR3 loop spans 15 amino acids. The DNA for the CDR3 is TGTGCCAGCAGTTATCGCAGGGGGAATACCGGGGAGCTGTTTTTT. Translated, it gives CASSYRRGNTGELFF.

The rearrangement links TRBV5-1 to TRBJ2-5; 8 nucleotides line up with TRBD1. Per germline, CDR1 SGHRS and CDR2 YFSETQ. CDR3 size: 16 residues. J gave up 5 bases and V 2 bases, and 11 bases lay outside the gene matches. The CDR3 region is CASSFLGQGLMETQYF. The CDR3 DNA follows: TGCGCCAGCAGCTTCTTAGGACAGGGTCTGATGGAGACCCAGTACTTC.

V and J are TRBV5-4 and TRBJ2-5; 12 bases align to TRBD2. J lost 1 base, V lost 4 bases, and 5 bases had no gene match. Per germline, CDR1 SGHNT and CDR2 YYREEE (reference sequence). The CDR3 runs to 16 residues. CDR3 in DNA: TGTGCCAGCAGCGCGGGACTAGCGGGCGTCCAAGAGACCCAGTACTTC. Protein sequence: CASSAGLAGVQETQYF.

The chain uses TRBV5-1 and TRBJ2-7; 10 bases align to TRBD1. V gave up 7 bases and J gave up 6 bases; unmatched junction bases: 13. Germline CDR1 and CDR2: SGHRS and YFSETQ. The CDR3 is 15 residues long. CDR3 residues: CASCWGDRGGGEQYF. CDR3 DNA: TGCGCCAGCTGCTGGGGGGACAGGGGCGGTGGCGAGCAGTACTTC.

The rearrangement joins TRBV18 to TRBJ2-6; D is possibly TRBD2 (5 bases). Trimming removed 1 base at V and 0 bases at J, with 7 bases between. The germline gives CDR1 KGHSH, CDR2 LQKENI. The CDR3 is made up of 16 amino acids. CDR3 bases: TGTGCCAGCTCACCACGAGGGTTCTCTGGGGCCAACGTCCTGACTTTC. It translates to CASSPRGFSGANVLTF.

The CDR3 DNA follows: TGTGCCAGCAAACATGGACAGCCACCTAACTATGGCTACACCTTC. Residues: CASKHGQPPNYGYTF. The chain couples TRBV6-5 to TRBJ1-2, with D possibly matching TRBD1 (6 bases). Per the germline V gene, CDR1 is MNHEY and CDR2 is SVGAGI. The ends were cut back, 7 bases at V and 0 bases at J, with 15 bases in the middle. There are 15 residues in the CDR3.

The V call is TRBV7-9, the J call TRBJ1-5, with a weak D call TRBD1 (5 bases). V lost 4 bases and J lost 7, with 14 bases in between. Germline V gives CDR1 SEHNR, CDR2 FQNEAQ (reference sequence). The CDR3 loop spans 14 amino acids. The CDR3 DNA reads TGTGCCAGCAGCTCCACACAGGAGAGCCAGCCCCAGCATTTT. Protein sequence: CASSSTQESQPQHF.

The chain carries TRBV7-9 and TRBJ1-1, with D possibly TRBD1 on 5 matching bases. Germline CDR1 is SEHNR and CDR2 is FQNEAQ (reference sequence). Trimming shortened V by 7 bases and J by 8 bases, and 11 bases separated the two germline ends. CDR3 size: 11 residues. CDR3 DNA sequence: TGTGCCAGCAACCTAGGGGCGGAAGCTTTCTTT. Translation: CASNLGAEAFF.

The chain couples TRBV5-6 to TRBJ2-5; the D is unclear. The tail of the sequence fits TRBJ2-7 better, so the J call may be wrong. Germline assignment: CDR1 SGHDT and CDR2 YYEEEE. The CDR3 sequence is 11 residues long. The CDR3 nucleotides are TGTGCCAGCAGCTTGTCAGGCGAGCAGTACTTC. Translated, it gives CASSLSGEQYF.

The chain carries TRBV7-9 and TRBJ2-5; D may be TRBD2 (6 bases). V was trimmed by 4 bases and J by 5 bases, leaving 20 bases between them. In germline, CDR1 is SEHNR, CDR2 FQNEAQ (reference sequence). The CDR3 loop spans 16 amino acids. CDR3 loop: CASSWDFLSFRETQYF. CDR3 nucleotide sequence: TGTGCCAGCAGCTGGGACTTTTTAAGTTTTCGGGAGACCCAGTACTTC. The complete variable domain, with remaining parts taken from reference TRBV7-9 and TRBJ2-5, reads DTGVSQNPRHKITKRGQNVTFRCDPISEHNRLYWYRQTLGQGPEFLTYFQNEAQLEKSRLLSDRFSAERPKGSFSTLEIQRTEQGDSAMYLCASSWDFLSFRETQYFGPGTRLLVL.

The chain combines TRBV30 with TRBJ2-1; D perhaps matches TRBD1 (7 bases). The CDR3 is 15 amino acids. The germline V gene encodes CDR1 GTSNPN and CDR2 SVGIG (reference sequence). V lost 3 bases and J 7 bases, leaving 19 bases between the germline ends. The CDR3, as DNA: TGTGCCTGGAGGGAGGGGGCACCTTATGATAATGAGCAGTTCTTC. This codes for CAWREGAPYDNEQFF.

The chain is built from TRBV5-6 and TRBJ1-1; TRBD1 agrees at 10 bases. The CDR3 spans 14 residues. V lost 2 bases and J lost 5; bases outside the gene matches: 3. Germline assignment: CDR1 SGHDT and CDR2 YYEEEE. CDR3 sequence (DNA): TGTGCCAGCAGCTTCGGACAGGGGGGTACTGAAGCTTTCTTT. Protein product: CASSFGQGGTEAFF.

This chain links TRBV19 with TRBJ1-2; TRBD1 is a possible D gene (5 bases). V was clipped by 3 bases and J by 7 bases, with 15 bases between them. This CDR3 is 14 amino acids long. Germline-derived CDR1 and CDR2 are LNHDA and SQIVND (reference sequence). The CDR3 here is CASSIVRDLGGYTF. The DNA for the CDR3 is TGTGCCAGTAGTATCGTCAGGGATTTGGGTGGCTACACCTTC.

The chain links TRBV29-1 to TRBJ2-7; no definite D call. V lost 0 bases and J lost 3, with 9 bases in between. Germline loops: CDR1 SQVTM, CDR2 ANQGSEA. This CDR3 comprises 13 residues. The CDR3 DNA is TGCAGCGTTGAAGATGACTCCAACTACGAGCAGTACTTC. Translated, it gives CSVEDDSNYEQYF.

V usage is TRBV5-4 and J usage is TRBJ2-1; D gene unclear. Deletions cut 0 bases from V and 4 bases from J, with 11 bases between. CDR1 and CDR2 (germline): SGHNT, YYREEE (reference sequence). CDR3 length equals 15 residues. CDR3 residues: CASSLVPSEYNEQFF. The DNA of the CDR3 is TGTGCCAGCAGCTTGGTTCCAAGCGAGTACAATGAGCAGTTCTTC.

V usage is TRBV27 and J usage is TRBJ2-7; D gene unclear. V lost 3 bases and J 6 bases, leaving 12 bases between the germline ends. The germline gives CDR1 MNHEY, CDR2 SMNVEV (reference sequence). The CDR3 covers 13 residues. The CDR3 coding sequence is TGTGCCAGCAGTTTGACTCGGCTTGGCGAGCAGTACTTC. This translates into CASSLTRLGEQYF.

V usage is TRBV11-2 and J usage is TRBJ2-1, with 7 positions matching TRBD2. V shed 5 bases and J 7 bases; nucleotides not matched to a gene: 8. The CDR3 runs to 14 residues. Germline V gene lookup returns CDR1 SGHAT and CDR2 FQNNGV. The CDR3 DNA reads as TGTGCCAGCAGCCCGGGACTATCTACAAATGAGCAGTTCTTC. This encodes CASSPGLSTNEQFF.

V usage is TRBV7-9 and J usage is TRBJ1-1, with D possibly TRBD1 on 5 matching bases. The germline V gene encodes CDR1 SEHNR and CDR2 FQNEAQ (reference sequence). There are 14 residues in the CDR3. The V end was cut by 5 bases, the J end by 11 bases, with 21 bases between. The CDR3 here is CASSRGATGEDAFF. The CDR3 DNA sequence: TGTGCCAGCAGCCGTGGTGCCACAGGCGAAGATGCTTTCTTT. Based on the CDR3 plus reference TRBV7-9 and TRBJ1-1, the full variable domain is DTGVSQNPRHKITKRGQNVTFRCDPISEHNRLYWYRQTLGQGPEFLTYFQNEAQLEKSRLLSDRFSAERPKGSFSTLEIQRTEQGDSAMYLCASSRGATGEDAFFGQGTRLTVV.

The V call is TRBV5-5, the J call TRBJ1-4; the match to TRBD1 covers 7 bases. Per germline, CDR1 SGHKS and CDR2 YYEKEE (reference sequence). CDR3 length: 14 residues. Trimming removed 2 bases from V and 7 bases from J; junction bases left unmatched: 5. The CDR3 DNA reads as TGTGCCAGCAGCTTTCGCGCAGGGGGTGAAAAACTGTTTTTT. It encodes CASSFRAGGEKLFF.

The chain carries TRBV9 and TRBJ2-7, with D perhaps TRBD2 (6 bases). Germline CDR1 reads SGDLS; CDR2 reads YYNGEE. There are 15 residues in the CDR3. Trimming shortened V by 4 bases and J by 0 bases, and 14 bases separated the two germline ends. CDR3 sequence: CASSRTGGSSYEQYF. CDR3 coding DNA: TGTGCCAGCAGCCGCACCGGGGGTAGCTCCTACGAGCAGTACTTC.

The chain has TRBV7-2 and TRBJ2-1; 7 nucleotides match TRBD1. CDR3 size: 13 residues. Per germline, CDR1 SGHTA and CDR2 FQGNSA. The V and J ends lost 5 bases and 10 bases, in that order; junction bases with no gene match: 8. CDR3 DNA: TGTGCCAGCAGCCAGTACAGGGGCAAGGAGCAGTTCTTC. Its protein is CASSQYRGKEQFF.

The CDR3 DNA sequence: TGTGCCAGCAGCTTAGGTTCAGGGGGTCACGAGCAGTACTTC. This encodes CASSLGSGGHEQYF. The J gene is TRBJ2-7, the V gene TRBV7-9, with TRBD1 matching 7 bases. The ends lost 1 base at V and 5 bases at J; junction bases unmatched: 5. This CDR3 is 14 amino acids long. The germline CDR1 and CDR2 sequences are SEHNR and FQNEAQ (reference sequence).

This CDR3 reads CASSEGGGTEAFF. The DNA of the CDR3 is TGTGCCAGCAGCGAGGGAGGCGGCACTGAAGCTTTCTTT. The rearrangement joins TRBV7-6 to TRBJ1-1; D gene unclear. This CDR3 spans 13 amino acids. The germline V gene encodes CDR1 SGHVS and CDR2 FNYEAQ. V lost 5 bases and J 4 bases, leaving 11 bases between the germline ends.

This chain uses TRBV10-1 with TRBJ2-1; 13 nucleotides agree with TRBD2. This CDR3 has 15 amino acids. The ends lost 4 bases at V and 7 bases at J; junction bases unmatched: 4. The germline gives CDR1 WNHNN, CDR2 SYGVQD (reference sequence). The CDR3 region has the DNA TGCGCCAGCAGTGTCGGGACTAGCGGGACTAATGAGCAGTTCTTC. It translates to CASSVGTSGTNEQFF.

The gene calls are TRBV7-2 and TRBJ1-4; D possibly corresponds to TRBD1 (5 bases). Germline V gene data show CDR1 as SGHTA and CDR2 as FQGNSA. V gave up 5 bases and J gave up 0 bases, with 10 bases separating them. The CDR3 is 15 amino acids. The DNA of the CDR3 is TGTGCCAGCAGCACCCAGACAGCAACTAATGAAAAACTGTTTTTT. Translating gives CASSTQTATNEKLFF.

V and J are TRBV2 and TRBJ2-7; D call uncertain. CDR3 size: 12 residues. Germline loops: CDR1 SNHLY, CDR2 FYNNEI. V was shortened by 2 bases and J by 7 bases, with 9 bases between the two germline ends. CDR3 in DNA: TGTGCCAGCAGTGAACTGACTGCGGAGCAGTACTTC. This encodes CASSELTAEQYF.